Listed below are T cell receptor beta chains from one sample, sequenced in a study of OX40 agonist ivuxolimab in advanced cancers. Clones were sequenced by immunoSEQ multiplex PCR, and TCRdb holds only the in-frame ones, with some missing. The sample carries approximately 70,000 clones, roughly 85% recorded once. Sequences were derived from CD4+ or CD8+ T cells sorted from blood, sampled in a trial of the OX40 agonist ivuxolimab. Every receptor here comes from an adult with an advanced solid tumor such as melanoma, head and neck, liver or kidney cancer. Both conserved end residues are part of each CDR3. A D gene is named only where the DNA matches it firmly. The size entry is marked missing in some rows and otherwise reads once, few, many or a size class.

CDR3,DNA,D,size,J,V
CASTPAGAPGELFF,TGTGCCAGCACCCCCGCCGGGGCCCCCGGGGAGCTGTTTTTT,NA,NA,TRBJ2-2,TRBV5-4
CASTQGRGRWGSGANVLTF,TGTGCCAGCACCCAAGGGAGGGGCAGGTGGGGATCTGGGGCCAACGTCCTGACTTTC,TRBD2,once,TRBJ2-6,TRBV11-1
CASSINFRRGRSPHGYTF,TGTGCCAGTAGTATAAATTTTCGCAGGGGGCGATCTCCTCATGGCTACACCTTC,TRBD1,NA,TRBJ1-2,TRBV19
CASSSDSTGANVLTF,TGTGCCAGTAGCTCCGACAGTACTGGGGCCAACGTCCTGACTTTC,NA,NA,TRBJ2-6,TRBV19
CASRTSYRVGNTQYF,TGTGCCAGCAGAACTTCCTATAGAGTGGGGAATACGCAGTATTTT,NA,NA,TRBJ2-3,TRBV6-6
CASSPGPKSSYEQYF,TGTGCCAGCAGTCCCGGACCGAAATCCTCCTACGAGCAGTACTTC,NA,NA,TRBJ2-7,TRBV6-6
CASSLGDYGAYGYTF,TGTGCCAGCAGCTTAGGTGATTACGGAGCCTATGGCTACACCTTC,NA,NA,TRBJ1-2,TRBV13
CASSQGKGGAGLMETQYF,TGCGCCAGCAGCCAAGGGAAAGGGGGCGCGGGATTAATGGAGACCCAGTACTTC,NA,NA,TRBJ2-5,TRBV4-3
CASSPRGLAGVAYEQYF,TGTGCCAGCTCACCTCGGGGACTAGCGGGAGTTGCCTACGAGCAGTACTTC,TRBD2,NA,TRBJ2-7,TRBV18
CATSSSVGQETQYF,TGTGCCACCAGCAGTAGCGTAGGCCAAGAGACCCAGTACTTC,NA,NA,TRBJ2-5,TRBV15
CASSSPGANVLTF,TGCGCCAGCAGCTCCCCGGGGGCCAACGTCCTGACTTTC,NA,NA,TRBJ2-6,TRBV5-1
CASSLLNQPQHF,TGTGCCAGCAGCTTATTAAATCAGCCCCAGCATTTT,NA,once,TRBJ1-5,TRBV7-9
CASSLAPRFQETQYF,TGTGCCAGCAGCTTAGCCCCGCGGTTCCAAGAGACCCAGTACTTC,NA,NA,TRBJ2-5,TRBV7-9
CASSSVESTEAFF,TGTGCCAGTAGTTCGGTGGAATCAACTGAAGCTTTCTTT,NA,NA,TRBJ1-1,TRBV19
CASSLDGTEPQHF,TGTGCCAGCAGTTTGGACGGTACCGAGCCCCAGCATTTT,NA,NA,TRBJ1-5,TRBV6-6
CASNQDRSLNEQFF,TGTGCCAGCAACCAAGACAGGTCCCTCAATGAGCAGTTCTTC,NA,few,TRBJ2-1,TRBV7-2
CASSMGSNNQPQHF,TGTGCCAGTAGTATGGGCAGTAACAATCAGCCCCAGCATTTT,NA,NA,TRBJ1-5,TRBV19
CASRDRGSNQPQHF,TGTGCCAGCAGGGACAGGGGTAGCAATCAGCCCCAGCATTTT,TRBD1,NA,TRBJ1-5,TRBV6-5
CASSLGGKETQYF,TGCGCCAGCAGCTTGGGGGGAAAAGAGACCCAGTACTTC,NA,NA,TRBJ2-5,TRBV5-1
CSVAVTGRTTEAFF,TGCAGCGTTGCGGTGACAGGGAGGACGACTGAAGCTTTCTTT,TRBD1,few,TRBJ1-1,TRBV29-1
CASSPRTGGDEKLFF,TGTGCCAGCAGCCCTCGTACAGGGGGCGATGAAAAACTGTTTTTT,TRBD1,NA,TRBJ1-4,TRBV7-2
CASSLISGVSYGYTF,TGTGCCAGCAGCTTAATTTCGGGGGTCAGCTATGGCTACACCTTC,NA,NA,TRBJ1-2,TRBV7-9
CASSLGDRGPGYTF,TGTGCCAGCAGCTTAGGGGACAGGGGGCCCGGCTACACCTTC,TRBD1,NA,TRBJ1-2,TRBV7-9
CASSSSRGADYGYTF,TGTGCCAGTAGCTCCTCGAGGGGAGCGGACTATGGCTACACCTTC,NA,few,TRBJ1-2,TRBV19
CASSRTGPDTQYF,TGCGCCAGCAGCCGGACGGGCCCGGATACGCAGTATTTT,NA,NA,TRBJ2-3,TRBV5-1
CASSLDRRNTEAFF,TGTGCCAGCAGCTTAGACAGGAGGAACACTGAAGCTTTCTTT,NA,NA,TRBJ1-1,TRBV11-2
CASSLDVGSATKQFF,TGTGCCAGCAGCTTAGATGTTGGGTCTGCGACAAAGCAGTTCTTC,NA,few,TRBJ2-1,TRBV11-3
CASSLGRGTGELFF,TGTGCCAGCAGTTTAGGGCGGGGCACCGGGGAGCTGTTTTTT,NA,NA,TRBJ2-2,TRBV28
CASSFTGPRDTEAFF,TGTGCCAGCAGCTTTACAGGCCCGCGGGACACTGAAGCTTTCTTT,NA,few,TRBJ1-1,TRBV11-2